This T cell receptor beta chain emerged from a study of cytomegalovirus exposure and HLA in healthy donors. PCR employed 60 Vbeta and 13 Jbeta primers. Measured with immunoSEQ multiplex PCR; TCRdb has only the in-frame clones, and not every one. This sample yields about 130,000 clones, of which around 70% are seen a single time; roughly 3% belongs to the top ten. The sequence was obtained from a man aged 25-40 years in good health and CMV-seronegative. The sample comprised PBMCs.

The CDR3 region is CASSLGTGVNQPQHF. CDR3 sequence (DNA): TGTGCCAGCAGCTTAGGGACAGGGGTGAATCAGCCCCAGCATTTT. The chain uses TRBV7-9 and TRBJ1-5; 9 bases agree with TRBD1. The germline V gene encodes CDR1 SEHNR and CDR2 FQNEAQ (reference sequence). This CDR3 spans 15 amino acids. V shed 1 base and J 4 bases; nucleotides not matched to a gene: 2.